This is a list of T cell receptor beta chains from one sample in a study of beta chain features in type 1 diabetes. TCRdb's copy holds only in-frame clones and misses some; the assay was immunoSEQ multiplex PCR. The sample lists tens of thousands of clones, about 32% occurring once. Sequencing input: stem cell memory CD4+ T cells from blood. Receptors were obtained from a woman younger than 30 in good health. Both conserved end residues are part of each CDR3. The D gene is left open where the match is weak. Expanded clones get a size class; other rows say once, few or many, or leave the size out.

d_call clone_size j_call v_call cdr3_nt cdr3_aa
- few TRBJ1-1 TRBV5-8 TGTGCCAGCAGCCGAACTCGAGGGGGTGCGAACACTGAAGCTTTCTTT CASSRTRGGANTEAFF
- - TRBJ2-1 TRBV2 TGTGCCAGCTCCGGGACACCTTACAATGAGCAGTTCTTC CASSGTPYNEQFF
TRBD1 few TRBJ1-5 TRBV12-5 TGTGCTAGTGGCTTGACAGGGGGGCAGCCCCAGCATTTT CASGLTGGQPQHF
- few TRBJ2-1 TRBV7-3 TGTGCCACCTCAAGGAGGGATTCCTACAATGAGCAGTTCTTC CATSRRDSYNEQFF
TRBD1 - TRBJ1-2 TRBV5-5 TGTGCCAGCACCGGGACAGGAGTATCCTATGGCTACACCTTC CASTGTGVSYGYTF
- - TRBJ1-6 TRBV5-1 TGCGCCAGCAGTCAGGGGAATTCACCCCTCCACTTT CASSQGNSPLHF
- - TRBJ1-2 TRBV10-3 TGTGCCATCAGCCCGCAGCAGGTTAACTATGGCTACACCTTC CAISPQQVNYGYTF
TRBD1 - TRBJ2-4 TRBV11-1 TGTGCCAGCAGCTACCGGGACAGGGGTGACATTCAGTACTTC CASSYRDRGDIQYF
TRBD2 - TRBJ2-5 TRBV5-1 TGCGCCAGCAGCTCCCAACCAGGGACTAGCCAAGAGACCCAGTACTTC CASSSQPGTSQETQYF
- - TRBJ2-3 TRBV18 TGTGCCAGCTCAGAGGGCCGGGGCACAGATACGCAGTATTTT CASSEGRGTDTQYF
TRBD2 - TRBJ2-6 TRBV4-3 TGCGCCAGCAGCCAAGACCTGAGGGTAGCGGGGGGCCCTGGGGCCAACGTCCTGACTTTC CASSQDLRVAGGPGANVLTF